These 19 T cell receptor beta chains were sequenced from one sample in a study of OX40 agonist ivuxolimab in advanced cancers. The assay was immunoSEQ multiplex PCR, and TCRdb's table has in-frame clones only and misses some. The sample contains roughly 38,000 clones, around 90% of which appear only once. The specimen was CD4+ or CD8+ T cells sorted from blood, collected in a trial of the OX40 agonist ivuxolimab. These receptor sequences come from an adult with an advanced solid tumor such as melanoma, head and neck, liver or kidney cancer.

The chain combines TRBV10-3 with TRBJ1-1; 9 nucleotides align to TRBD1. V lost 5 bases, J lost 1 base, and 5 bases stayed unmatched. Germline loops: CDR1 ENHRY, CDR2 SYGVKD. The CDR3 sequence is 15 residues long. The CDR3 is CAISITGGANTEAFF. For the CDR3, the DNA is TGTGCCATCAGTATAACAGGGGGCGCGAACACTGAAGCTTTCTTT.

The chain joins TRBV11-3 to TRBJ1-6, with D unresolved. The CDR3 sequence is 13 residues long. The germline V gene encodes CDR1 SGHNT and CDR2 YENEEA. V was trimmed by 7 bases and J by 9 bases, leaving 13 bases between them. CDR3 amino acids: CASTLSAGSPLHF. The CDR3, as DNA: TGTGCCAGCACACTTAGCGCGGGTTCACCCCTCCACTTT.

The chain joins TRBV7-6 to TRBJ1-1; the D is unclear. The CDR3 contains 13 residues. The germline gives CDR1 SGHVS, CDR2 FNYEAQ. The germline V and J ends were trimmed by 5 bases and 1 base, with 8 bases remaining between them. The CDR3 spells CASSIRPNTEAFF. In DNA, the CDR3 is TGTGCCAGCAGCATCCGGCCGAACACTGAAGCTTTCTTT.

V usage is TRBV2 and J usage is TRBJ2-5, with D hard to call. This CDR3 region has 13 residues. Germline V CDR1 and CDR2: SNHLY, FYNNEI. V was clipped by 9 bases and J by 0 bases, with 11 bases between them. The CDR3 reads CASYADYQETQYF. The DNA for the CDR3 is TGTGCCAGTTACGCGGATTACCAAGAGACCCAGTACTTC.

CDR3 nucleotide sequence: TGCGCCAGCAGCCTGGGCAGCAGGGCAGGGGTAGCCAAAAACATTCAGTACTTC. It yields the protein CASSLGSRAGVAKNIQYF. The V gene is TRBV5-1, the J gene TRBJ2-4, with D possibly matching TRBD1 (6 bases). V was cut by 4 bases and J by 0 bases, with 20 bases left in between. Germline V gene lookup returns CDR1 SGHRS and CDR2 YFSETQ. The CDR3 spans 18 residues.

V and J are TRBV2 and TRBJ1-3, with D uncertain. Germline V lookup: CDR1 SNHLY, CDR2 FYNNEI. The CDR3 contains 14 residues. The ends were cut back, 6 bases at V and 6 bases at J, with 15 bases in the middle. The CDR3 coding sequence is TGTGCCAGCAGCCCGGGGAGGGCCCTAAACACCATATATTTT. This translates into CASSPGRALNTIYF.

The chain is built from TRBV5-1 and TRBJ2-1, with 10 bases matching TRBD2. This CDR3 is 17 amino acids long. Germline CDR1 SGHRS, CDR2 YFSETQ. After removal of 4 bases from V and 5 bases from J, the junction contained 12 bases not matched to a gene. Here the CDR3 reads CASSRSERGGPNNEQFF. CDR3 DNA: TGCGCCAGCAGCCGTAGTGAGCGGGGGGGCCCCAACAATGAGCAGTTCTTC.

This chain uses TRBV6-1 with TRBJ1-4; a possible D gene is TRBD1 (6 bases). In germline, CDR1 is MNHNS, CDR2 SASEGT. V lost 7 bases and J lost 4, with 10 bases in between. CDR3 size: 13 residues. The CDR3 nucleotides are TGTGCCAGCAATGGACAGTTTAATGAAAAACTGTTTTTT. It yields the protein CASNGQFNEKLFF.

This clone is a singleton in its sample. The chain recombines TRBV28 with TRBJ2-3; 8 bases match TRBD2. The V and J ends lost 6 bases and 3 bases, in that order; junction bases with no gene match: 8. This CDR3 spans 15 amino acids. The germline V gene encodes CDR1 MDHEN and CDR2 SYDVKM. As DNA, the CDR3 is TGTGCCAGCAGGGGACGGGGGGGCCAAACAGATACGCAGTATTTT. It yields the protein CASRGRGGQTDTQYF.

The chain uses TRBV10-3 and TRBJ2-5; D might be TRBD1 (5 bases). Germline V lookup: CDR1 ENHRY, CDR2 SYGVKD. Trimming removed 0 bases from V and 4 bases from J, with 15 bases in between. There are 16 residues in the CDR3. The CDR3 is CAISESWGPMGETQYF. In DNA, the CDR3 is TGTGCCATCAGTGAGTCGTGGGGCCCGATGGGAGAGACCCAGTACTTC.

This clone was recorded only once. The rearrangement uses TRBV5-1 and TRBJ2-7; TRBD1 might be the D (6 bases). Germline V lookup: CDR1 SGHRS, CDR2 YFSETQ. This CDR3 region has 13 residues. Trimming shortened V by 4 bases and J by 7 bases, and 15 bases separated the two germline ends. This CDR3 is CASSLRGLGEQYF. In DNA form, the CDR3 reads TGCGCCAGCAGCCTCAGGGGTCTGGGGGAGCAGTACTTC.

The V call is TRBV7-2, the J call TRBJ1-6, with a possible D match to TRBD1 (6 bases). The CDR3 contains 14 residues. Trimming left V 5 bases short and J 7 bases short, with 12 bases between. Germline CDR1 is SGHTA and CDR2 is FQGNSA. In DNA, the CDR3 is TGTGCCAGCAGCACAACAGGGATGAATTCACCCCTCCACTTT. Amino acid sequence: CASSTTGMNSPLHF.

The J gene is TRBJ1-6, the V gene TRBV11-2; no reliable D call. The V end lost 4 bases, the J end lost 0 bases, and 7 bases lay between the germline ends. Germline values: CDR1 SGHAT, CDR2 FQNNGV. The CDR3 is made up of 15 amino acids. This chain's CDR3 is CASSYRSSYNSPLHF. CDR3 DNA sequence: TGTGCCAGCAGCTACCGGAGCTCCTATAATTCACCCCTCCACTTT.

The rearrangement joins TRBV2 to TRBJ1-2; D gene ambiguous. The length of the CDR3 is 15 residues. Between the trimmed V and J ends, which lost 9 bases and 9 bases, there was a span of 26 bases. The germline V gene has CDR1 SNHLY and CDR2 FYNNEI. CDR3 bases: TGTGCCAGAGCAGAGAGCAGCCCAAACTATGGGAGCTACACCTTC. Encoded protein: CARAESSPNYGSYTF.

The rearrangement joins TRBV23-1 to TRBJ1-2; D gene unclear. Being an ORF, TRBV23-1 has a function that is uncertain. This CDR3 region has 15 residues. The V and J ends lost 0 bases and 6 bases respectively, with 14 bases between them. The CDR3 coding sequence is TGCGCCAGCAGTCAATCGCGTTGGTTCCGCCATGGCTACACCTTC. Its translation is CASSQSRWFRHGYTF.

The genes are TRBV7-9 and TRBJ1-1, with unresolved D. From germline, CDR1 is SEHNR and CDR2 FQNEAQ (reference sequence). CDR3 size: 11 residues. Trimming shortened V by 1 base and J by 11 bases, and 8 bases separated the two germline ends. The CDR3 DNA sequence: TGTGCCAGCAGCTTAGGGAGATTTGCTTTCTTT. Translated: CASSLGRFAFF.

This chain uses TRBV5-1 with TRBJ1-4; 10 bases fit TRBD1. The V segment lost 4 bases and the J segment 0 bases; nucleotides outside the gene matches: 6. CDR3 length equals 17 residues. Per germline, CDR1 SGHRS and CDR2 YFSETQ. The CDR3 region is CASSLNGQGATNEKLFF. CDR3 coding DNA: TGCGCCAGCAGCCTGAACGGACAGGGGGCAACTAATGAAAAACTGTTTTTT. The full variable domain, its missing parts supplied by reference TRBV5-1 and TRBJ1-4, is KAGVTQTPRYLIKTRGQQVTLSCSPISGHRSVSWYQQTPGQGLQFLFEYFSETQRNKGNFPGRFSGRQFSNSRSEMNVSTLELGDSALYLCASSLNGQGATNEKLFFGSGTQLSVL.

This CDR3 is CASSPGAGNGYNEQFF. The CDR3 DNA sequence: TGTGCCAGCAGCCCCGGGGCAGGGAATGGGTACAATGAGCAGTTCTTC. The genes are TRBV7-6 and TRBJ2-1; either TRBD1 or TRBD2 may fit D (5 bases each). This CDR3 contains 16 residues. Germline V gene sequence: CDR1 SGHVS, CDR2 FNYEAQ. Trimming removed 5 bases from V and 4 bases from J, with 18 bases in between.

V usage is TRBV7-3 and J usage is TRBJ2-2; D may be TRBD1 (7 bases). Trimming took off 4 bases at V and 5 bases at J, with 14 bases between the two ends. Germline CDR1 is SGHTA and CDR2 is FQGTGA. The CDR3 is 15 amino acids. CDR3 amino acids: CASSSQGGQTGELFF. The CDR3 DNA is TGTGCCAGCAGCTCTCAGGGGGGACAAACCGGGGAGCTGTTTTTT.